Described below is a single T cell receptor beta chain sequence and its context. Its antigen is unidentified. The record originates from a study of T cell responses to AZD1222 COVID-19 vaccine. Overall study results and limits: White British people made up most donors, females outnumbered males, and clonal diversity was possibly underestimated.

After removal of 3 bases from V and 0 bases from J, the junction contained 4 bases not matched to a gene. Germline CDR1 is LNHDA and CDR2 is SQIVND (reference sequence). The CDR3 length is 15 residues. The method was immunoSEQ multiplex PCR; TCRdb's version includes in-frame clones alone and lacks a portion of them. The sample has approximately 170,000 clones, 85% to 90% seen once. V usage is TRBV19 and J usage is TRBJ1-1; 7 nucleotides align to TRBD1. This clonotype originated in an adult in good health. Source: peripheral blood, taken on day 0 of AZD1222 vaccination. The chain's CDR3 is CASSIWGQMNTEAFF. In DNA, the CDR3 is TGTGCCAGTAGTATTTGGGGACAGATGAACACTGAAGCTTTCTTT.